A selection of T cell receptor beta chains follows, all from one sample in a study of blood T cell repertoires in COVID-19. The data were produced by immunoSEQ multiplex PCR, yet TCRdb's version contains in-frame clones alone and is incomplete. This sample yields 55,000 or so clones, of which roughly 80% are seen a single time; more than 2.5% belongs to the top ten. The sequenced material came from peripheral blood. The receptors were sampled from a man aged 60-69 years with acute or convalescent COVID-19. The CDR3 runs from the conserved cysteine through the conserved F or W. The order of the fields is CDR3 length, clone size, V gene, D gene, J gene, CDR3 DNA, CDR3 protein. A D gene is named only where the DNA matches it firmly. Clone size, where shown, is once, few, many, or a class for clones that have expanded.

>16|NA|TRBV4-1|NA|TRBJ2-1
TGCGCCAGCAGCCAGGGCTCTAACTGGGTCTACAATGAGCAGTTCTTC
CASSQGSNWVYNEQFF
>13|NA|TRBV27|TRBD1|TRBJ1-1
TGTGCCAGCAGTTTCTCGGGACAGCAAGAAGCTTTCTTT
CASSFSGQQEAFF
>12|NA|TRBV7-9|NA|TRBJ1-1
TGTGCCAGCAGCTCTACCAACACTGAAGCTTTCTTT
CASSSTNTEAFF
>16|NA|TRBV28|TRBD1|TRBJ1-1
TGTGCCAGCAGTTCGGGACAGGGTCCCATGAACACTGAAGCTTTCTTT
CASSSGQGPMNTEAFF
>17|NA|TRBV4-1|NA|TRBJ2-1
TGCGCCAGCAGCCAAGTCCAAGAAAGGGGCCCTAGGGGTGAGCAGTTCTTC
CASSQVQERGPRGEQFF
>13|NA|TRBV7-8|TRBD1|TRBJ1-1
TGTGCCAGCAGCCTTGACAGGGACGCCGAAGCTTTCTTT
CASSLDRDAEAFF
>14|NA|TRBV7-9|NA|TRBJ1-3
TGTGCCAGCAGCTCCCCGACAGTAGGAAACACCATATATTTT
CASSSPTVGNTIYF
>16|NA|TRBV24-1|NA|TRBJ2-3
TGTGCCACCAGCCAACCTTCCCCGGGTTTCACAGATACGCAGTATTTT
CATSQPSPGFTDTQYF
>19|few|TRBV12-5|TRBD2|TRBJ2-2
TGTGCTAGTGGCCTCGCGGTCGCGGGGGGACCCGCGACCACCGGGGAGCTGTTTTTT
CASGLAVAGGPATTGELFF
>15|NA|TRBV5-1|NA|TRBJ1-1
TGCGCCAGCAGCTTGGTGGCAGCGGAGGGCACTGAAGCTTTCTTT
CASSLVAAEGTEAFF
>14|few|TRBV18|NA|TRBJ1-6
TGTGCCAGCTCACCGGACATGTTTAATTCACCCCTCCACTTT
CASSPDMFNSPLHF
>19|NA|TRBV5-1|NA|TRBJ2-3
TGCGCCAGCAGCCACCAGCTGCGGATTCAGGGTAGGGGGGGAGATACGCAGTATTTT
CASSHQLRIQGRGGDTQYF
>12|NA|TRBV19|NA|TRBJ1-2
TGTGCCAGTAGTATACTGAACTATGGCTACACCTTC
CASSILNYGYTF
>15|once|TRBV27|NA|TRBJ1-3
TGTGCCAGCAGTCCGGCCGGGGTCCGAGGAAACACCATATATTTT
CASSPAGVRGNTIYF
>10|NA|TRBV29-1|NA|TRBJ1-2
TGCAGCGTTTCTGACTATGGCTACACCTTC
CSVSDYGYTF
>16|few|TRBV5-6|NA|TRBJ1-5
TGTGCCAGCAGCGAGTCCCGGGACTCCCTTAATCAGCCCCAGCATTTT
CASSESRDSLNQPQHF
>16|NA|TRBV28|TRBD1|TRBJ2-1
TGTGCCAGCAGTGCCTCCCCGGGACAGGGTTATAATGAGCAGTTCTTC
CASSASPGQGYNEQFF
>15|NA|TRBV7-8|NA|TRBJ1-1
TGTGCCAGCAGCACCTCGACCAGATTGAGGACTGAAGCTTTCTTT
CASSTSTRLRTEAFF
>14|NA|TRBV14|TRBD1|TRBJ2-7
TGTGCCAGCAGCCCGGGACAGGGGGCCTACGAGCAGTACTTC
CASSPGQGAYEQYF
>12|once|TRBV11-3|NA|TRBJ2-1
TGTGCCAGCAGCTTAGACGAGAATGAGCAGTTCTTC
CASSLDENEQFF
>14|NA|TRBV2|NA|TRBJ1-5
TGTGCCAGCAGTGAACAGGGTCGGGTTCAGCCCCAGCATTTT
CASSEQGRVQPQHF
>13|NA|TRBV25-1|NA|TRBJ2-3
TGTGCCAGCAGTGAGTCAGACACAGATACGCAGTATTTT
CASSESDTDTQYF
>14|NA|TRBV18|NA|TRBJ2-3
TGTGCCAGCTCACCGTTGCGAAGCACAGATACGCAGTATTTT
CASSPLRSTDTQYF
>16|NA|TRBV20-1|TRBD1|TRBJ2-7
TGCAGTGCTAGTCCCCGGGGGGACAGGGGCTCCTACGAGCAGTACTTC
CSASPRGDRGSYEQYF
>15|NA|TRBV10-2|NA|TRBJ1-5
TGCGCCAGCAGGGAATGGTGGACAACGGATCAGCCCCAGCATTTT
CASREWWTTDQPQHF
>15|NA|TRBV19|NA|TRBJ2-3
TGTGCCAGTAGTATAGATCCACATCGCACAGATACGCAGTATTTT
CASSIDPHRTDTQYF
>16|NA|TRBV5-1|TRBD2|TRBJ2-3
TGCGCCAGCAGCTTAGGGCCAGCGGGGATCACAGATACGCAGTATTTT
CASSLGPAGITDTQYF
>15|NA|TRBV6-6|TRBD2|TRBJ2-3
TGTGCCAGCAGCCCCGGCAGCGGGGGAAGAGATACGCAGTATTTT
CASSPGSGGRDTQYF
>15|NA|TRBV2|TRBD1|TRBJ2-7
TGTGCCAGCAAAGAGATGACAGGGAGCTCCTACGAGCAGTACTTC
CASKEMTGSSYEQYF
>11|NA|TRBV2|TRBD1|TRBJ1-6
TGTGCCATCCAGGGACAGTCACCCCTCCACTTT
CAIQGQSPLHF
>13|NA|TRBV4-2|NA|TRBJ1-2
TGTGCCAGCAGCCAAGAGGCAGGGAAAGGCTACACCTTC
CASSQEAGKGYTF
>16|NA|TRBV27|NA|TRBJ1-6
TGTGCCAGCAGTTTAGAGTATGGCTCCTATAATTCACCCCTCCACTTT
CASSLEYGSYNSPLHF
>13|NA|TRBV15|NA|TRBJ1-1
TGTGCCACCAGCCCTTGGGGCAGGGCTGAAGCTTTCTTT
CATSPWGRAEAFF
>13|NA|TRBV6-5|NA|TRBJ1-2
TGTGCCAGCAGCCCCGGACAGTTCTATGGCTACACCTTC
CASSPGQFYGYTF
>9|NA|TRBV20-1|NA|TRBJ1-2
TGCAGTGGAGCGCCTGGCTACACCTTC
CSGAPGYTF
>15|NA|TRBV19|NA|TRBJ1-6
TGTGCCAGTAGCGGTGGAGAGTCCTATAATTCACCCCTCCACTTT
CASSGGESYNSPLHF
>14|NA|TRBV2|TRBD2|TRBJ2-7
TGTGCCAGCAGTGAGTGGGAGGGCGGCTACGAGCAGTACTTC
CASSEWEGGYEQYF
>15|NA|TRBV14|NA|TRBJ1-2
TGTGCCAGCAGCCAAACCTTGGGGGCTATCTATGGCTACACCTTC
CASSQTLGAIYGYTF
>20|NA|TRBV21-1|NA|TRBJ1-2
TGTGCCAGCAGCAAAAATCAGGGGCGTGAGACAGGGGGCAATTGGGCCCGCTACACCTTC
CASSKNQGRETGGNWARYTF
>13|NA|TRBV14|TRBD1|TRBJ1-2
TGTGCCAGCAGCCCAAGACAGGGTGATGGCTACACCTTC
CASSPRQGDGYTF
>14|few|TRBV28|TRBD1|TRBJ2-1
TGTGCCAGCAGCCGCGGACAGGGCCCACATGAGCAGTTCTTC
CASSRGQGPHEQFF
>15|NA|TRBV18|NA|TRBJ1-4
TGTGCCAGCTCACCACCGGGCGAAAGGTCTGAAAAACTGTTTTTT
CASSPPGERSEKLFF
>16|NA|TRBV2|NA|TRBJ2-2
TGTGCCAGCAGTGAGCACTACCGATCGAACACCGGGGAGCTGTTTTTT
CASSEHYRSNTGELFF
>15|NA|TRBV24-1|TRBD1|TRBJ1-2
TGTGCCACCAGTGCCTCAACACCAGGGGGTTATGGCTACACCTTC
CATSASTPGGYGYTF
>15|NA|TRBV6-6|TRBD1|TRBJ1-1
TGTGCCAGCAGCTCCACAGGGGGCATAAACACTGAAGCTTTCTTT
CASSSTGGINTEAFF
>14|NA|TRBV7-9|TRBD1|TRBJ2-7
TGTGCCAGCAGCCCAGGACAGGCAAACTACGAGCAGTACTTC
CASSPGQANYEQYF
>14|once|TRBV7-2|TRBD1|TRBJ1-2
TGTGCCAGCAGCCTGGACAGGGGCTCGGGGGGCTACACCTTC
CASSLDRGSGGYTF
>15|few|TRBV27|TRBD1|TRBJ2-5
TGTGCCAGCAACGGACCCAGGGGGCCTCAAGAGACCCAGTACTTC
CASNGPRGPQETQYF
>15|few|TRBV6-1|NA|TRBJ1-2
TGTGCCAGCAGTGAAGGCCCGGGAAGGTCTATGGGCTACACCTTC
CASSEGPGRSMGYTF
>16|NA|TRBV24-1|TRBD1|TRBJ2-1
TGTGCCACCAGTGACCTCACAGGGGGCTCCTACAATGAGCAGTTCTTC
CATSDLTGGSYNEQFF
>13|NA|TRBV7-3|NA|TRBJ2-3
TGTGCCAGCAGCAGAGGGACTGCAGATACGCAGTATTTT
CASSRGTADTQYF
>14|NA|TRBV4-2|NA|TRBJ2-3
TGTGCCAGCAGCCAAGATCAAAGCACAGATACGCAGTATTTT
CASSQDQSTDTQYF
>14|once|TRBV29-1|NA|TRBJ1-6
TGCAGCGTCGCCGGACCAGGGCCATCATCACCCCTCCACTTT
CSVAGPGPSSPLHF
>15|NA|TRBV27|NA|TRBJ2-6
TGTGCCAGCAGTCCGAGGAGCTCTGGGGCCAACGTCCTGACTTTC
CASSPRSSGANVLTF
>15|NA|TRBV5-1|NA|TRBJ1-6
TGCGCCAGCAGCTTGTCGGTCCCGGGGGATTCACCCCTCCACTTT
CASSLSVPGDSPLHF